This T cell receptor beta chain was captured in a study of blood T cell repertoires in COVID-19. Study information: In each case, the material was cDNA or gDNA derived from T cells, B-cell-depleted T cells, or PBMCs.

Germline loops: CDR1 SGHDN, CDR2 FVKESK. This CDR3 has 19 amino acids. V was pared by 1 base and J by 6 bases, with 14 bases of the junction left unmatched. Authors' data handling: Reference gene primers were amplified, and this amplification served to estimate nucleated cell counts. Using immunoSEQ multiplex PCR, the repertoire was profiled, and TCRdb retains in-frame clones only, with some absent. D and trimming were read from the DNA, whereas the V and J calls and clone size are those reported in that table. The sample has approximately 100,000 clones; 75% to 90% are singletons. The TCR originated in a woman aged 70-85 years with active or convalescent COVID-19. The chain joins TRBV14 to TRBJ2-3; 12 bases align to TRBD2. The sequenced sample was peripheral blood. CDR3 sequence: CASSQGPGLAGTLGDTQYF. CDR3 in DNA: TGTGCCAGCAGCCAAGGGCCCGGACTAGCGGGGACGCTTGGGGATACGCAGTATTTT.